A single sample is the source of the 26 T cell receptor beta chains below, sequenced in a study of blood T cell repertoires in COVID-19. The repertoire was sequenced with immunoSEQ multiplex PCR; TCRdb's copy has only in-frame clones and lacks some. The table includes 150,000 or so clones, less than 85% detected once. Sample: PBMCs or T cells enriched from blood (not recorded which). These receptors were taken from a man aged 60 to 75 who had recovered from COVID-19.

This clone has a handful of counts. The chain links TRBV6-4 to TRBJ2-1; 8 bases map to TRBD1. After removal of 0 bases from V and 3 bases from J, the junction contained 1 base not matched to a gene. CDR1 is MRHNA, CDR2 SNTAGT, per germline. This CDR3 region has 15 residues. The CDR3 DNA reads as TGTGCCAGCAGTGACTCCGGACAGGGCTACAATGAGCAGTTCTTC. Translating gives CASSDSGQGYNEQFF.

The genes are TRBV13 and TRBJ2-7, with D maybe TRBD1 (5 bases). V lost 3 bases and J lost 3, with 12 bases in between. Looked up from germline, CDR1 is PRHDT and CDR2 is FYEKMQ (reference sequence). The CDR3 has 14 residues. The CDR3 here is CASSFSVRDYEQYF. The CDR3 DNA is TGTGCCAGCAGCTTTTCGGTCAGGGACTACGAGCAGTACTTC.

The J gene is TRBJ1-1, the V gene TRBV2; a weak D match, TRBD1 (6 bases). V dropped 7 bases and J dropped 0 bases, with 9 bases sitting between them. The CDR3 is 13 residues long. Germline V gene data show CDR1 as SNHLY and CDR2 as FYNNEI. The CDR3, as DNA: TGTGCCAGCAACCAGGGGATGAACACTGAAGCTTTCTTT. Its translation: CASNQGMNTEAFF. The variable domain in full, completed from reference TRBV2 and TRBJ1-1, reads EPEVTQTPSHQVTQMGQEVILRCVPISNHLYFYWYRQILGQKVEFLVSFYNNEISEKSEIFDDQFSVERPDGSNFTLKIRSTKLEDSAMYFCASNQGMNTEAFFGQGTRLTVV.

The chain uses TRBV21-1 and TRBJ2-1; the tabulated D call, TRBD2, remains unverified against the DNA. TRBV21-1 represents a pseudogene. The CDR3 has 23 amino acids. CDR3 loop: CASSIEGLAGGPFPLPTYNEQFF. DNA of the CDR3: TGTGCCAGCAGCATCGAGGGACTAGCGGGAGGGCCGTTCCCCCTCCCGACCTACAATGAGCAGTTCTTC.

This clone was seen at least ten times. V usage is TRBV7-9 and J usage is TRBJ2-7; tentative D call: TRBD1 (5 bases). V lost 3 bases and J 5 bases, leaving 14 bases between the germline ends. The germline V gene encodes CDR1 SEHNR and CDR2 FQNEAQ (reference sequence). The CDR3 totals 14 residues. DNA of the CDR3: TGTGCCAGCAGCTTGGTGCAGGGAACCCACGAGCAGTACTTC. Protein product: CASSLVQGTHEQYF.

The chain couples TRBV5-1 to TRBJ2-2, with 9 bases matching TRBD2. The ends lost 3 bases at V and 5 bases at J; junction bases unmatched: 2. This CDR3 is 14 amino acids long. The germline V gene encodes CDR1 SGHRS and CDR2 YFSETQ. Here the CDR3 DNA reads TGCGCCAGCAGCTCGACTAGCGGTACCGGGGAGCTGTTTTTT. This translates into CASSSTSGTGELFF.

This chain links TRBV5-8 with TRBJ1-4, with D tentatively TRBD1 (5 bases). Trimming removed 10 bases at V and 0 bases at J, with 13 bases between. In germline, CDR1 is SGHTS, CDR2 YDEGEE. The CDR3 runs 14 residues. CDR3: CAWGRGATNEKLFF. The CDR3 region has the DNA TGTGCCTGGGGCCGCGGAGCAACTAATGAAAAACTGTTTTTT.

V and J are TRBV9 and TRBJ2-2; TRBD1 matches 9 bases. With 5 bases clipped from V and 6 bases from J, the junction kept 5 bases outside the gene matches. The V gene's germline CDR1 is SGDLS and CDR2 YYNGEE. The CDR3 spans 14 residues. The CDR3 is CASRSTGGPGELFF. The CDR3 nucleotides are TGTGCCAGCAGATCGACAGGGGGGCCCGGGGAGCTGTTTTTT.

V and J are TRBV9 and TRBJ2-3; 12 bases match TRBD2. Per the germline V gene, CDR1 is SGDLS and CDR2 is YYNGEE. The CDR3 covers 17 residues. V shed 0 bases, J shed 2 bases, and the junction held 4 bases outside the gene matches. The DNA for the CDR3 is TGTGCCAGCAGCGTAGCTGGACTAGCGGGATCCACAGATACGCAGTATTTT. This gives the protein CASSVAGLAGSTDTQYF.

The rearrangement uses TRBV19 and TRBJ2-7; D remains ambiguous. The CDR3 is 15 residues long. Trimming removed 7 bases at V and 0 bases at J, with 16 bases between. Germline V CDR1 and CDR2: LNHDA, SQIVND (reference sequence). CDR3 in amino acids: CASTDTAMSSYEQYF. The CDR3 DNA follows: TGTGCCAGTACCGACACAGCAATGAGCTCCTACGAGCAGTACTTC.

CDR3 region: CASSLARGHTEAFF. The CDR3 DNA sequence: TGCGCCAGCAGCTTGGCAAGGGGTCACACTGAAGCTTTCTTT. This chain uses TRBV5-1 with TRBJ1-1; weak D call: TRBD1 (5 bases). Trimming took off 0 bases at V and 3 bases at J, with 9 bases between the two ends. The CDR3 is 14 amino acids. Germline lookup yields CDR1 SGHRS and CDR2 YFSETQ.

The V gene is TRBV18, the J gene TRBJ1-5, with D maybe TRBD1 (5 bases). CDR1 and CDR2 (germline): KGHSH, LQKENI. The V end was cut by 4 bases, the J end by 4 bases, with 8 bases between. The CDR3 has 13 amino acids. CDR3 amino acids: CASSLQGNQPQHF. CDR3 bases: TGTGCCAGCTCACTTCAGGGAAATCAGCCCCAGCATTTT.

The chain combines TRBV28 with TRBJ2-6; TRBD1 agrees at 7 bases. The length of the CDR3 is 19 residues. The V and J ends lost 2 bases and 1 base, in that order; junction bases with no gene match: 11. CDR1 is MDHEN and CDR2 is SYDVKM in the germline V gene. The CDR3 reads CASSLRLGQRDSGANVLTF. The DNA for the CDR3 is TGTGCCAGCAGTTTAAGGTTGGGACAGAGAGATTCTGGGGCCAACGTCCTGACTTTC.

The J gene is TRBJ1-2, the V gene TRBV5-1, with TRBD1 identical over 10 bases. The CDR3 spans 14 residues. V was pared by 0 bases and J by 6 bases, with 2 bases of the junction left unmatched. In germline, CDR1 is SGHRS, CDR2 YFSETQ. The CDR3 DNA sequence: TGCGCCAGCAGCTTGGGACAGGGGGCCGATGGCTACACCTTC. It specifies CASSLGQGADGYTF.

CDR3 nucleotide sequence: TGTGCCAGGAGTGAAGACATTCAGTACTTC. Residues: CARSEDIQYF. This chain joins TRBV9 and TRBJ2-4; no firm D call. The CDR3 runs 10 residues. Trimming took off 8 bases at V and 8 bases at J, with 8 bases between the two ends. Germline CDR1 and CDR2: SGDLS and YYNGEE.

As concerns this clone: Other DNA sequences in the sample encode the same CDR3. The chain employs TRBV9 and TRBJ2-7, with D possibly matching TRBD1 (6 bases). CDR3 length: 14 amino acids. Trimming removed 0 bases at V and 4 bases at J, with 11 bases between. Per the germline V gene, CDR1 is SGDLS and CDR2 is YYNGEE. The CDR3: CASSVGPGAYEQYF. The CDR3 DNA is TGTGCCAGCAGCGTAGGGCCAGGGGCATACGAGCAGTACTTC.

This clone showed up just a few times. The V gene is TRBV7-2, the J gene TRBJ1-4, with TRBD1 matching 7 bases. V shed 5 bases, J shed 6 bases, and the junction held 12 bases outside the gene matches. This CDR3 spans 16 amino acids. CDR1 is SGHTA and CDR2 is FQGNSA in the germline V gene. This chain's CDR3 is CASSPGDREKYEKLFF. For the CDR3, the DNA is TGTGCCAGCAGCCCTGGAGACAGGGAAAAGTATGAAAAACTGTTTTTT.

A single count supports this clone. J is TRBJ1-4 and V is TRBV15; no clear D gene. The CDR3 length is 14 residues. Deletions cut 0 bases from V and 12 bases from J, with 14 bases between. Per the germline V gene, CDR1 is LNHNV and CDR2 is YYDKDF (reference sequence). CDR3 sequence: CATSRDPRGLELFF. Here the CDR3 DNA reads TGTGCCACCAGCAGAGATCCGCGCGGTTTGGAACTGTTTTTT.

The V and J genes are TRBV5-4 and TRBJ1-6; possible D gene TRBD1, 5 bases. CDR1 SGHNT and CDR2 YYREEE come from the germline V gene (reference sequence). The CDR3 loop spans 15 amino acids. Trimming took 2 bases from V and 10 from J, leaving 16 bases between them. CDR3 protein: CASSFERGSYSPLHF. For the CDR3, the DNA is TGTGCCAGCAGCTTCGAAAGGGGATCCTACTCACCCCTCCACTTT.

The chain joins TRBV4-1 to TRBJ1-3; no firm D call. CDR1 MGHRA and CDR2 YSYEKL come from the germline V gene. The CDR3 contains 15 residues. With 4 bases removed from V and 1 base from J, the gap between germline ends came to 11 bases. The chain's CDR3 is CASSLVLNSGNTIYF. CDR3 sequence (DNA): TGCGCCAGCAGCCTAGTCTTGAATTCTGGAAACACCATATATTTT.

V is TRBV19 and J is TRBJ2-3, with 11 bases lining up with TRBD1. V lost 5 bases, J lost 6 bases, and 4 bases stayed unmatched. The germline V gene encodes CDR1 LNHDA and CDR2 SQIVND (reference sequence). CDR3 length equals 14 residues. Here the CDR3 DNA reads TGTGCCAGTAGTCCAGGACAGGGGGCGGATACGCAGTATTTT. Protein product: CASSPGQGADTQYF.

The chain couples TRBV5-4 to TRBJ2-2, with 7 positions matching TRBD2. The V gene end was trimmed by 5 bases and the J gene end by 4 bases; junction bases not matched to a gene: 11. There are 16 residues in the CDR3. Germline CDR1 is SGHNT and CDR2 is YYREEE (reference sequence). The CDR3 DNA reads TGTGCCAGCAGACCATGGGGGGAGGGCCCCACCGGGGAGCTGTTTTTT. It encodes CASRPWGEGPTGELFF.

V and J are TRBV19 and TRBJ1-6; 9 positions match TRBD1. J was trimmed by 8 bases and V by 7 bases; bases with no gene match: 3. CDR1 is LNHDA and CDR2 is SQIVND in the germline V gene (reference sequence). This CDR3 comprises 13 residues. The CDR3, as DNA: TGTGCCAGTAAGGGACAGGGTGATTCACCCCTCCACTTT. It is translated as CASKGQGDSPLHF.

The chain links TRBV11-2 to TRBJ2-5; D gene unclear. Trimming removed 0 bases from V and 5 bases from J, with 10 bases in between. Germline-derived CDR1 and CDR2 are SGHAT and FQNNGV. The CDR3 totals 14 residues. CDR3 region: CASSLERLFETQYF. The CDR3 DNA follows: TGTGCCAGCAGCTTAGAGAGACTCTTTGAGACCCAGTACTTC.

CDR3 in amino acids: CASSLDNTRALHF. Here the CDR3 DNA reads TGTGCCAGCAGCTTAGATAACACTAGAGCCCTCCACTTT. The J gene is TRBJ1-6, the V gene TRBV11-2; D remains unclear. This CDR3 comprises 13 residues. Germline V gene data show CDR1 as SGHAT and CDR2 as FQNNGV. Trimming stripped 0 bases from V and 14 bases from J, with 11 bases between.

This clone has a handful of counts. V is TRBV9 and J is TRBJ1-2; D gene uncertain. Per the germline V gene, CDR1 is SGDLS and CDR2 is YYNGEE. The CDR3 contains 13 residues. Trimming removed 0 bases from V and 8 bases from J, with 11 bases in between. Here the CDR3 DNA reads TGTGCCAGCAGCGTAGCTCTAGGTGGGGGCTACACCTTC. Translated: CASSVALGGGYTF.